This entry lists 9 T cell receptor beta chains sequenced from one sample in a study of blood T cell repertoires in COVID-19. TCRdb's table, derived via immunoSEQ multiplex PCR, lists solely in-frame clones and lacks some. The sample has about 67,000 clones, around 90% seen once. The sample comprised peripheral blood. These receptors all come from a woman aged 80 or over with acute or convalescent COVID-19.

Only one count was recorded for this clone. The rearrangement joins TRBV2 to TRBJ1-6, with a weak D call TRBD1 (5 bases). With 7 bases removed from V and 5 bases from J, the gap between germline ends came to 9 bases. The germline CDR1 and CDR2 sequences are SNHLY and FYNNEI. The CDR3 sequence is 13 residues long. The DNA of the CDR3 is TGTGCCAGCACACAGGTCCATAATTCACCCCTCCACTTT. Encoded protein: CASTQVHNSPLHF.

V usage is TRBV2 and J usage is TRBJ1-2; D is unclear. The germline V gene has CDR1 SNHLY and CDR2 FYNNEI. This CDR3 is built from 14 residues. V lost 8 bases, J lost 0 bases, and 13 bases lay in between. CDR3 loop: CASQITEANYGYTF. The CDR3 DNA is TGTGCCAGCCAGATTACAGAAGCTAACTATGGCTACACCTTC.

Written as DNA, the CDR3 is TGTGCCAGCTCCCTCTCTCTCTCTGGGGCCAACGTCCTGACTTTC. This codes for CASSLSLSGANVLTF. This chain connects TRBV9 to TRBJ2-6; D gene unclear. Germline CDR1 SGDLS, CDR2 YYNGEE. CDR3 size: 15 residues. The V gene lost 7 bases and the J gene lost 0 bases, with 11 bases spanning the gap.

V and J are TRBV5-1 and TRBJ2-1; D is ambiguous. Germline assignment: CDR1 SGHRS and CDR2 YFSETQ. CDR3 length: 12 residues. Trimming cost V 0 bases and J 6 bases, with 4 bases left between them. CDR3 DNA sequence: TGCGCCAGCAGCTTGGCTATCAATGAGCAGTTCTTC. Its translation is CASSLAINEQFF.

V usage is TRBV6-5 and J usage is TRBJ2-6, with D possibly being TRBD2 (6 bases). This CDR3 region has 13 residues. Germline CDR1 is MNHEY and CDR2 is SVGAGI. V was trimmed by 5 bases and J by 12 bases, leaving 14 bases between them. For the CDR3, the DNA is TGTGCCAGCAGTAACCCCGGGACTGTCGTCCTGACTTTC. Translating it yields CASSNPGTVVLTF.

This clone was observed a single time. The chain employs TRBV21-1 and TRBJ2-3; the DNA was not compared with TRBD2, the D call given in the table. TRBV21-1 is recorded as a pseudogene. CDR3 length: 15 amino acids. In DNA, the CDR3 is TGTGCCAGCAGCAATGGTGGAGCTAGCACAGATACGCAGTATTTT. Encoded protein: CASSNGGASTDTQYF.

This rearrangement joins TRBV14 to TRBJ2-1, with 10 bases lining up with TRBD2. V dropped 5 bases and J dropped 6; count of bases not matched to a gene: 4. CDR3 length: 14 amino acids. In germline, CDR1 is SGHDN, CDR2 FVKESK. The CDR3 nucleotides read TGTGCCAGCAGCACTCTAGCGGGGGTCAATGAGCAGTTCTTC. Protein: CASSTLAGVNEQFF.

The genes are TRBV28 and TRBJ1-2, with 7 bases matching TRBD1. V shed 5 bases, J shed 5 bases, and the junction held 5 bases outside the gene matches. This CDR3 comprises 13 residues. Germline-derived CDR1 and CDR2 are MDHEN and SYDVKM. The CDR3 region has the DNA TGTGCCAGCAGTCGGGACAGCGCTTATGGCTACACCTTC. Amino acid sequence: CASSRDSAYGYTF.

The chain employs TRBV7-3 and TRBJ2-2; D unclear. The ends were cut back, 3 bases at V and 6 bases at J, with 8 bases in the middle. Germline V gives CDR1 SGHTA, CDR2 FQGTGA. The length of the CDR3 is 13 residues. The CDR3 bases are TGTGCCAGCAGCTTGCTCGGGTCCGGGGAGCTGTTTTTT. It codes for CASSLLGSGELFF.